This TCR beta chain was obtained from a study listed by TCRdb under 2016. The CDR3 covers 14 residues, taking in both the cysteine and the phenylalanine. Only the CDR3 DNA is retained, 42 bases long and in frame from the first base. The germline V end is reduced by 5 bases and the J end by 3 bases; junction bases left unmatched: 1. Based on the germline V gene, the CDR1 and CDR2 sequences are SGHTA and FQGTGA. The protocol used for the library was RT-PCR. The listed sequencing device is Illumina MiSeq. TCRdb cleaned the public reads at Q25 with fastp, built clones with MiXCR and kept in-frame beta chains. Rows are combined by CDR3 protein, so each entry shows the most common genes and DNA. In all, the sample holds about 680,000 distinct CDR3 sequences, and about 14% of those were seen once. The ten top clones hold roughly 3.6% of the sample. The table lists this clonotype with a few counts. Its antigen remains unidentified. Nothing much larger sits one base from this clone, and base qualities are not available.

The sequenced sample was memory CD4+ T cells from blood. The sequence was obtained from a female donor in good health, serving as a healthy control. The receptor chain draws on TRBV7-3 and TRBJ2-6; a stretch of 7 junction bases matches TRBD2. The CDR3 is CASSPGGGANVLTF. The DNA is TGTGCCAGCAGCCCGGGAGGTGGGGCCAACGTCCTGACTTTC.